These 10 T cell receptor beta chains share one sample of origin, sequenced in a study of cytotoxic CD8 clonotypes in ibrutinib-treated CLL. TCRdb's copy holds only in-frame clones and misses some; the assay was immunoSEQ multiplex PCR. Altogether 150,000 or so clones are present, approximately 90% being singletons, with the ten largest covering about 2.9%. Here the sequenced sample was PBMCs, taken at disease progression, from a patient treated with ibrutinib. These receptors were taken from a human donor with chronic lymphocytic leukemia.

This chain uses TRBV15 with TRBJ2-7; 7 bases agree with TRBD2. Germline CDR1 LNHNV, CDR2 YYDKDF (reference sequence). With 0 bases clipped from V and 2 bases from J, the junction kept 10 bases outside the gene matches. This CDR3 has 17 residues. The CDR3 DNA reads TGTGCCACCAGCAGAGAACTCCCTACCCGGGGGGCCTACGAGCAGTACTTC. Residues: CATSRELPTRGAYEQYF.

The chain recombines TRBV28 with TRBJ1-2; D is unresolved. The V gene lost 3 bases and the J gene lost 8 bases, with 16 bases spanning the gap. This CDR3 spans 14 amino acids. Germline V gene data show CDR1 as MDHEN and CDR2 as SYDVKM. CDR3 DNA: TGTGCCAGCAGTTTTCTGACAAAAGGGTCCGGCTACACCTTC. This encodes CASSFLTKGSGYTF.

The chain is built from TRBV11-3 and TRBJ2-1; 10 nucleotides agree with TRBD2. The CDR3 totals 14 residues. Germline loops: CDR1 SGHNT, CDR2 YENEEA. V shed 5 bases and J 16 bases; nucleotides not matched to a gene: 14. The CDR3 nucleotides are TGTGCCAGCAGCCAACCTAGCGGGAGTAGGGGTCGCTTCTTC. Protein: CASSQPSGSRGRFF.

J is TRBJ2-6 and V is TRBV6-4; D is ambiguous. V lost 4 bases and J lost 2, with 12 bases in between. Germline V gene sequence: CDR1 MRHNA, CDR2 SNTAGT. This CDR3 spans 16 amino acids. CDR3 nucleotides: TGTGCCAGCAGTGTAACAGTAGGTCCTGGGGCCAACGTCCTGACTTTC. It specifies CASSVTVGPGANVLTF.

This clone was found once. V usage is TRBV5-6 and J usage is TRBJ2-7; tentative D call: TRBD2 (5 bases). Germline CDR1 reads SGHDT; CDR2 reads YYEEEE. This CDR3 is built from 16 residues. V shed 4 bases and J shed 9 bases, with 26 bases lying between them. CDR3 in amino acids: CASSPYHLASAYGQYF. CDR3 sequence (DNA): TGTGCCAGCAGCCCCTACCATCTAGCCTCTGCTTATGGGCAGTACTTC.

The chain carries TRBV7-9 and TRBJ1-1, with a tentative D call TRBD1 (6 bases). V shed 5 bases and J shed 1 base, with 17 bases lying between them. The germline CDR1 and CDR2 sequences are SEHNR and FQNEAQ (reference sequence). CDR3 length: 16 amino acids. The CDR3: CASSPSGEGENTEAFF. The CDR3 DNA sequence: TGTGCCAGCAGCCCGAGCGGGGAGGGGGAGAACACTGAAGCTTTCTTT.

The chain carries TRBV11-3 and TRBJ2-1, with D hard to call. The V end was cut by 3 bases, the J end by 0 bases, with 15 bases between. The CDR3 has 17 amino acids. Germline V lookup: CDR1 SGHNT, CDR2 YENEEA. The chain's CDR3 is CASSFSGRASSYNEQFF. In DNA, the CDR3 is TGTGCCAGCAGCTTCTCCGGAAGGGCTAGCTCCTACAATGAGCAGTTCTTC.

This chain links TRBV5-1 with TRBJ1-1; perhaps TRBD1 as D (6 bases). The germline CDR1 and CDR2 sequences are SGHRS and YFSETQ. The CDR3 totals 16 residues. The V end was cut by 0 bases, the J end by 1 base, with 13 bases between. In DNA form, the CDR3 reads TGCGCCAGCAGCTTGGCCCGGGGGGGCTCGAACACTGAAGCTTTCTTT. Its translation: CASSLARGGSNTEAFF.

The chain recombines TRBV28 with TRBJ1-5; D is ambiguous. The germline V gene encodes CDR1 MDHEN and CDR2 SYDVKM. The CDR3 length is 13 residues. V was cut by 6 bases and J by 0 bases, with 6 bases left in between. For the CDR3, the DNA is TGTGCCAGCAGGACCTATAGCAATCAGCCCCAGCATTTT. Translated: CASRTYSNQPQHF.

The chain combines TRBV6-5 with TRBJ2-1, with 8 positions matching TRBD2. Germline CDR1 MNHEY, CDR2 SVGAGI. The V gene end was trimmed by 8 bases and the J gene end by 4 bases; junction bases not matched to a gene: 7. The CDR3 consists of 14 residues. Here the CDR3 DNA reads TGTGCCAGCGCGGGGGGACTCTTATACAATGAGCAGTTCTTC. This translates into CASAGGLLYNEQFF.